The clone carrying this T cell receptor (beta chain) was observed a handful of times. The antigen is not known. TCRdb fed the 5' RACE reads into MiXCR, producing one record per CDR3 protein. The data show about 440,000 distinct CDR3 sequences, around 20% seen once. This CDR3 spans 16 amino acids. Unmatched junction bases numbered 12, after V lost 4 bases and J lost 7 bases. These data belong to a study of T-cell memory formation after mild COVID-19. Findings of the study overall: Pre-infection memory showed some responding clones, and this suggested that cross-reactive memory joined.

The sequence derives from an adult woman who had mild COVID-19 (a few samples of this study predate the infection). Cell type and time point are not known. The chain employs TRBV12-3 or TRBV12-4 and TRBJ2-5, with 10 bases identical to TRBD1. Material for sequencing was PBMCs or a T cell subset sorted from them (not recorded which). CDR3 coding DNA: TGTGCCAGCAGTTCGGACAGGGGGTTGGGTTCAGCGACCCAGTACTTC. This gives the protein CASSSDRGLGSATQYF.